This entry describes one T cell receptor (beta chain). V was clipped by 6 bases and J by 2 bases, with 13 bases between them. The CDR3 has 13 amino acids. CDR1 is SQVTM, CDR2 ANQGSEA, per germline. Here immunoSEQ multiplex PCR was the method, and the copy in TCRdb shows in-frame clones only, minus some. This repertoire shows around 250,000 clones, roughly 88% found once; its top ten account for 9% to 15%. This specimen comes from a study of blood T cell repertoires in COVID-19. The chain recombines TRBV29-1 with TRBJ1-1, with D tentatively TRBD1 (6 bases). The TCR sequence derives from a man older than 75 with acute or convalescent COVID-19. The sample consisted of peripheral blood. The CDR3 is CSVLGHLNTEAFF. The DNA of the CDR3 is TGCAGCGTCTTGGGACACCTTAACACTGAAGCTTTCTTT.